The clone carrying this T cell receptor beta chain was recorded many times. Its antigen is not identified. The read terminates 3 residues before the CDR3 end, so the remaining end is supplied by the germline J gene. The sample belongs to a study of T cell clonality in common variable immunodeficiency. The assay was immunoSEQ multiplex PCR, and TCRdb's table has in-frame clones only and misses some. Observed in the sample are 50,000 to 60,000 clones, none of them singletons. Whole-study results and caveats: TCRbeta clonality was increased in CVID versus healthy controls. Fewer TCRbeta clones were shared among CVID subjects than controls.

Both groups were predominantly of Caucasian heritage. Heparinized whole blood, roughly 4.5 to 9 ml, came from each donor. The CDR3 runs to 14 residues. V dropped 4 bases and J dropped 2 bases, with 11 bases sitting between them. Germline loops: CDR1 LNHDA, CDR2 SQIVND (reference sequence). V usage is TRBV19 and J usage is TRBJ1-1, with D uncertain. Sequencing input: peripheral blood mononuclear cells. This clonotype was sampled from a person aged 18-70 years in good health. The part of the CDR3 DNA that was read is TGTGCCAGTAGTACCCCAGGCCTCAACACTGAA. Translating it yields CASSTPGLNTE. In full, the CDR3 reads CASSTPGLNTEAFF.